This TCR beta chain is from a study of cytomegalovirus exposure and HLA in healthy donors. Whole-study results and caveats: No immune exposure information besides CMV serostatus was available.

CDR3 size: 19 residues. Germline V gives CDR1 SGHKS, CDR2 YYEKEE (reference sequence). With 2 bases removed from V and 0 bases from J, the gap between germline ends came to 18 bases. PCR employed 60 Vbeta and 13 Jbeta primers. Assay: immunoSEQ multiplex PCR; the TCRdb copy retains only in-frame clones and omits some. The data hold 150,000 to 200,000 clones, with 84% observed a single time. About this clone: No antigen is known for it.

The chain is built from TRBV5-5 and TRBJ2-6; a possible D gene is TRBD2 (6 bases). The sequencing input was PBMCs. The TCR sequence derives from a woman aged 45 to 65 in good health and CMV-seropositive. Here the CDR3 reads CASSLSGGGVSSGANVLTF. In DNA form, the CDR3 reads TGTGCCAGCAGCTTATCCGGGGGAGGTGTTTCCTCTGGGGCCAACGTCCTGACTTTC.